This T cell receptor beta chain derives from a study of T cell changes during pregnancy in multiple sclerosis. Trimming took off 4 bases at V and 5 bases at J, with 12 bases between the two ends. This CDR3 is built from 13 residues. CDR1 and CDR2 (germline): SGHNT, YYREEE (reference sequence). Some clones are missing from TCRdb's copy, which holds only in-frame ones; the method was immunoSEQ multiplex PCR. Among roughly 39,000 clones listed, around 90% were seen once. This sequence originates from a female donor with multiple sclerosis, enrolled in a pregnancy study. This chain connects TRBV5-4 to TRBJ2-5; D is ambiguous. The specimen sequenced was PBMCs (not recorded whether the cells were cultured). The CDR3 DNA reads TGTGCCAGCAGCACGGGCCCCGGGGAGACCCAGTACTTC. This gives the protein CASSTGPGETQYF.